One and the same sample provided the 5 T cell receptor beta chains below, sequenced in a study of shared clonotypes between healthy human individuals (dated by TCRdb to about 2020). CD8 naive samples were CD45RO-negative cells positively selected for CCR7, giving a CD45RA+CCR7+ population that excluded TemRA cells. The library was built by means of the immunoSEQ multiplex PCR assay. TCRdb limited this immuneACCESS table to in-frame rearrangements with V and J called. A share of clones is missing; checked studies link under half to unresolved V genes, and the rest is unexplained. The sample data list roughly 2 million clones, and approximately 95% of these were observed just once. The ten largest make up around 1.1% of the sample. The sample comprised naive CD8+ T cells sorted from blood. Explained via the paper, the cell subset or site label denotes: CD45RA+CCR7+. The source of these receptors is a man younger than 35 in good health.

This rearrangement joins TRBV19 to TRBJ1-1; possible D gene TRBD1, 6 bases. Per germline, CDR1 LNHDA and CDR2 SQIVND (reference sequence). Between the trimmed V and J ends, which lost 6 bases and 4 bases, there was a span of 12 bases. The CDR3 length is 13 residues. CDR3 sequence (DNA): TGTGCCAGTAGCGTGGCCAGGGGCACTGAAGCTTTCTTT. It codes for CASSVARGTEAFF.

The chain links TRBV27 to TRBJ2-7, with D unclear. The CDR3 runs to 13 residues. V lost 5 bases to trimming and J lost 5 bases, with 13 bases between them. Per germline, CDR1 MNHEY and CDR2 SMNVEV (reference sequence). DNA for the CDR3: TGTGCCAGCAGTCGAATCAGTGCGGACGAGCAGTACTTC. As protein: CASSRISADEQYF.

The genes are TRBV28 and TRBJ2-7, with TRBD1 as a possible D gene (6 bases). V was clipped by 5 bases and J by 7 bases, with 12 bases between them. The CDR3 sequence is 12 residues long. In germline, CDR1 is MDHEN, CDR2 SYDVKM. CDR3 residues: CASSTGSMEQYF. CDR3 in DNA: TGTGCCAGCAGTACAGGGTCAATGGAGCAGTACTTC.

The gene calls are TRBV6-1 and TRBJ1-5; D gene unclear. This CDR3 has 14 amino acids. The germline gives CDR1 MNHNS, CDR2 SASEGT. The germline V and J ends were trimmed by 2 bases and 0 bases, with 5 bases remaining between them. The CDR3, as DNA: TGTGCCAGCAGTGAACGACTTAGCAATCAGCCCCAGCATTTT. It encodes CASSERLSNQPQHF.

The chain employs TRBV5-5 and TRBJ2-7; the match to TRBD2 covers 11 bases. In germline, CDR1 is SGHKS, CDR2 YYEKEE (reference sequence). There are 16 residues in the CDR3. Losses at the gene ends were 2 bases for V and 4 bases for J; bases not matched to a gene: 8. The CDR3 coding sequence is TGTGCCAGCAGCTTCCAAACTAGCGGGAGTAGGTACGAGCAGTACTTC. This codes for CASSFQTSGSRYEQYF.